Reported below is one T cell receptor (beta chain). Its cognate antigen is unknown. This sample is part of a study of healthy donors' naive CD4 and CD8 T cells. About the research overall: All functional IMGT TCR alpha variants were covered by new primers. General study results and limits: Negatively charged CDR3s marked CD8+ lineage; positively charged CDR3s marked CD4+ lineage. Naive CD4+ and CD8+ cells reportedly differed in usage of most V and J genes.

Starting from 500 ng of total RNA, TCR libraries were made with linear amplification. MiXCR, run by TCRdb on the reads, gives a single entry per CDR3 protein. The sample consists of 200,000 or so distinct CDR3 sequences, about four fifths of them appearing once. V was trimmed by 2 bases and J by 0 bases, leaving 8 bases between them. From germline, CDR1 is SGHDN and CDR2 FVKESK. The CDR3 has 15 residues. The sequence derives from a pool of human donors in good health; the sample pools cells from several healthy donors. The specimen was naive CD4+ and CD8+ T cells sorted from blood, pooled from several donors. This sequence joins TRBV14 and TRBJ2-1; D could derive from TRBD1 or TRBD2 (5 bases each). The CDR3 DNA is TGTGCCAGCAGCCAAACGGGGCTCTCCTACAATGAGCAGTTCTTC. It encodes CASSQTGLSYNEQFF.